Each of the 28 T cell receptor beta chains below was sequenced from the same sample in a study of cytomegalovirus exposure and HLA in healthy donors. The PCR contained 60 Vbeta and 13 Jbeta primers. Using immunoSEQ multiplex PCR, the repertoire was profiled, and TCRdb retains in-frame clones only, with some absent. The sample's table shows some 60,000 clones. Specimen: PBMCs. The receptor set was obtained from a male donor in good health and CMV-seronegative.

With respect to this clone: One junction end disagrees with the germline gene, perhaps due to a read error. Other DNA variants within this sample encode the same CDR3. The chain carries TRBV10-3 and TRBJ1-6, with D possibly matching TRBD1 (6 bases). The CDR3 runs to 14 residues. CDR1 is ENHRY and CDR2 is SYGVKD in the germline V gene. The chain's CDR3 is CAISVRDNNSPLHF. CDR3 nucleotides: TGTGCCATCAGTGTAAGGGACAATAATTCACCCCTACACTTT.

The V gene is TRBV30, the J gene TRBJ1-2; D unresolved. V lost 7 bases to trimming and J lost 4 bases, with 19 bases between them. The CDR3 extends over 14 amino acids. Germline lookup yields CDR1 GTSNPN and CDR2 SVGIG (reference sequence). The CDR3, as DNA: TGTGCCTACAATAGCGAGCGTCTCGGCTATGGCTACACCTTC. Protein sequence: CAYNSERLGYGYTF.

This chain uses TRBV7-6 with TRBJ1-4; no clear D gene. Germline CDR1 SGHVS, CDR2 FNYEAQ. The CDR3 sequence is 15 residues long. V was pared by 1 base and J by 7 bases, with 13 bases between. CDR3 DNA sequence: TGTGCCAGCAGCTTAGTACCAACGGCGGGTGAAAAACTGTTTTTT. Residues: CASSLVPTAGEKLFF. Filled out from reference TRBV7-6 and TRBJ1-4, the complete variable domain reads GAGVSQSPRYKVTKRGQDVALRCDPISGHVSLYWYRQALGQGPEFLTYFNYEAQQDKSGLPNDRFSAERPEGSISTLTIQRTEQRDSAMYRCASSLVPTAGEKLFFGSGTQLSVL.

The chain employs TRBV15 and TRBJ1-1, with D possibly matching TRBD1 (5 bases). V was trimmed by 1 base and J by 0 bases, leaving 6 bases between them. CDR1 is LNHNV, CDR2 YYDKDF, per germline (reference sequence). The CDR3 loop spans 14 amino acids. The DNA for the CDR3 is TGTGCCACCAGCAGAGGACAGATGAACACTGAAGCTTTCTTT. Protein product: CATSRGQMNTEAFF.

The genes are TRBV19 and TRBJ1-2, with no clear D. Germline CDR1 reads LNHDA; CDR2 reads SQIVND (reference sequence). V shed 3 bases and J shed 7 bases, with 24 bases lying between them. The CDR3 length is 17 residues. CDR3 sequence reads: CASSILGSWDYVIGYTF. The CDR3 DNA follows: TGTGCCAGTAGTATCCTGGGGAGCTGGGATTATGTGATTGGCTACACCTTC.

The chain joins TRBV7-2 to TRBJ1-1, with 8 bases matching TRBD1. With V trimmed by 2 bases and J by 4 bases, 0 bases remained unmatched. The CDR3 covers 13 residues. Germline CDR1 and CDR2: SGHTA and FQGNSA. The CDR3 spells CASSLTGGTEAFF. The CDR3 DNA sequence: TGTGCCAGCAGCTTAACAGGGGGCACTGAAGCTTTCTTT.

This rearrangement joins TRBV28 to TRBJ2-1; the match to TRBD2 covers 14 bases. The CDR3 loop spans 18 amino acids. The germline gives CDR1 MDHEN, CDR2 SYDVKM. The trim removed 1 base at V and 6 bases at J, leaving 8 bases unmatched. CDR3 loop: CASSLYPTGLAGGNEQFF. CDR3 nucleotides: TGTGCCAGCAGTTTATACCCGACAGGACTAGCGGGAGGCAATGAGCAGTTCTTC.

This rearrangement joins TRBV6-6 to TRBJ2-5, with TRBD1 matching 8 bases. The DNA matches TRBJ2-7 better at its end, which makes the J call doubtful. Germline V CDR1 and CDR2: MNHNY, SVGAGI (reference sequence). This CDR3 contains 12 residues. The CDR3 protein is CASSGDRYEQYF. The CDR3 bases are TGTGCCAGCAGTGGGGACAGGTACGAGCAGTACTTC.

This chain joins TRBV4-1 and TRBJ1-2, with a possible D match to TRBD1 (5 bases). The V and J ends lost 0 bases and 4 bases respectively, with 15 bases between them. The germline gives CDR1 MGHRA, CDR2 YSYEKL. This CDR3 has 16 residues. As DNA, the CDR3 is TGCGCCAGCAGCCAAGAACCGGAAAGGGGCGGCTATGGCTACACCTTC. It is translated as CASSQEPERGGYGYTF.

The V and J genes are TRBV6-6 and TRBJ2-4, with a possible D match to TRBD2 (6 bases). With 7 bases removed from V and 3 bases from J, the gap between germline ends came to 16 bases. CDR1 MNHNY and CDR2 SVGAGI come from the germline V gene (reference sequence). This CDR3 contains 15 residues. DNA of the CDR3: TGTGCCAGCACCCTGGACGGGGGAAACAAAAACATTCAGTACTTC. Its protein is CASTLDGGNKNIQYF.

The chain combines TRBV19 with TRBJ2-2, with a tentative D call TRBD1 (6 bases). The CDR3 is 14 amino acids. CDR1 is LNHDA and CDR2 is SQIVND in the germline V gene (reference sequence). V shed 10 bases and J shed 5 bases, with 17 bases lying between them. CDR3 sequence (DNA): TGTGCCACCTATGGGCACAGGGAAACCGGGGAGCTGTTTTTT. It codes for CATYGHRETGELFF.

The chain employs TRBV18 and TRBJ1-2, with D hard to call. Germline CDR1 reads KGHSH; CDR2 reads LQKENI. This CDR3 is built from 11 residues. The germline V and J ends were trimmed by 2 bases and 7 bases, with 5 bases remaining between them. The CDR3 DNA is TGTGCCAGCTCACCATCTTCTGGCTACACCTTC. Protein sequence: CASSPSSGYTF.

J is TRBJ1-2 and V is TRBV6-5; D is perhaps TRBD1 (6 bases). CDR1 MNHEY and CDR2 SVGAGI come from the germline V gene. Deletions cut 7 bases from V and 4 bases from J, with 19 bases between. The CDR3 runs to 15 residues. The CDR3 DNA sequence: TGTGCCAGCACCCAGGACAGTGGGGGTGGCTATGGCTACACCTTC. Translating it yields CASTQDSGGGYGYTF.

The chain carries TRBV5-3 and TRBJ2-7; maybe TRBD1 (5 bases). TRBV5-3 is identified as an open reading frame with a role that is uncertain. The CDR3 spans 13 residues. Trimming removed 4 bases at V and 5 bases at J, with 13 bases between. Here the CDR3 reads CARSTAGLHEQYF. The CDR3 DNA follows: TGTGCCAGAAGCACCGCAGGGTTACACGAGCAGTACTTC.

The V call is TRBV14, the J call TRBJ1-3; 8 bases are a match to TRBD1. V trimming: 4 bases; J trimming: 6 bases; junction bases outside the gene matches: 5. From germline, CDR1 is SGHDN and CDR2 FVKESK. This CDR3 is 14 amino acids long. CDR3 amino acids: CASSPRTGTNTIYF. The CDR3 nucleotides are TGTGCCAGCAGCCCCCGGACAGGGACAAACACCATATATTTT. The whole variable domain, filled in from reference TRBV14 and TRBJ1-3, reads EAGVTQFPSHSVIEKGQTVTLRCDPISGHDNLYWYRRVMGKEIKFLLHFVKESKQDESGMPNNRFLAERTGGTYSTLKVQPAELEDSGVYFCASSPRTGTNTIYFGEGSWLTVV.

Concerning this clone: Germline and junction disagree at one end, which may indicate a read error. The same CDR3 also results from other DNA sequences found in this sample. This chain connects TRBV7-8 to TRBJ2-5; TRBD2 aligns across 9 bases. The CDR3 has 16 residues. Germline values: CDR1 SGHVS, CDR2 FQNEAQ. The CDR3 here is CASSLVASGIGETQYF. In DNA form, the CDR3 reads TGTGCTAGCAGCTTAGTGGCTAGCGGGATAGGAGAGACCCAGTACTTC.

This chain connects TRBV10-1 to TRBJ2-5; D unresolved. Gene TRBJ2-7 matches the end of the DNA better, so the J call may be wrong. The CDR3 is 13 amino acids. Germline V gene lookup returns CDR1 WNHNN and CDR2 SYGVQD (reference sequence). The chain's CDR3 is CASSESSSYEQYF. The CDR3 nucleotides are TGCGCCAGCAGTGAGTCGAGTTCCTACGAGCAGTACTTC.

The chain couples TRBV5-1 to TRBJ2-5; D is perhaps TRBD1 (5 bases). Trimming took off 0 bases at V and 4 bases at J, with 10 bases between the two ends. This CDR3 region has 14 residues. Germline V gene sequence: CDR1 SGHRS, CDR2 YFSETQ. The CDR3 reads CASSLGSRGETQYF. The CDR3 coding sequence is TGCGCCAGCAGCTTGGGCTCTAGGGGAGAGACCCAGTACTTC.

The CDR3 loop is CASSPARQGANQPQHF. CDR3 bases: TGTGCCAGCAGCCCCGCGAGACAGGGGGCCAATCAGCCCCAGCATTTT. The chain links TRBV28 to TRBJ1-5, with 10 bases fitting TRBD1. The CDR3 runs to 16 residues. Germline V CDR1 and CDR2: MDHEN, SYDVKM. Germline trimming cut 6 bases from V and 3 bases from J; bases unmatched to any gene: 8.

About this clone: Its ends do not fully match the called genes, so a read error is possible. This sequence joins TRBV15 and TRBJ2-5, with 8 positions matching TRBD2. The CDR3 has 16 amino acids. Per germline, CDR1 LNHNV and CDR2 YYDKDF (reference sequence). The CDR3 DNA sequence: TGTGCCACCAGCAGAGCTCAGCGGGGGCTCCAAGAGAACCAGTACTTC. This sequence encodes CATSRAQRGLQENQYF.

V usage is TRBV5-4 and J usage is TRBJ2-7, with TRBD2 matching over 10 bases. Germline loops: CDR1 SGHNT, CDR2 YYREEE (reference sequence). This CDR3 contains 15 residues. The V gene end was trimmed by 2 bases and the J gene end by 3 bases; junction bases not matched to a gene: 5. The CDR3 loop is CASSLGTSGDYEQYF. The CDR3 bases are TGTGCCAGCAGCTTAGGTACTAGCGGGGACTACGAGCAGTACTTC. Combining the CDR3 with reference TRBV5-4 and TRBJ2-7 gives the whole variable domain ETGVTQSPTHLIKTRGQQVTLRCSSQSGHNTVSWYQQALGQGPQFIFQYYREEENGRGNFPPRFSGLQFPNYSSELNVNALELDDSALYLCASSLGTSGDYEQYFGPGTRLTVT.

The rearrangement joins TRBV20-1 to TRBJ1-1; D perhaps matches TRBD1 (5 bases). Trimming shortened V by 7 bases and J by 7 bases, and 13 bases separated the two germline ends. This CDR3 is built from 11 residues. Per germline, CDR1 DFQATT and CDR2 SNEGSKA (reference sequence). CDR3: CSGSGGGEAFF. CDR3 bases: TGCAGTGGCTCCGGGGGAGGTGAAGCTTTCTTT.

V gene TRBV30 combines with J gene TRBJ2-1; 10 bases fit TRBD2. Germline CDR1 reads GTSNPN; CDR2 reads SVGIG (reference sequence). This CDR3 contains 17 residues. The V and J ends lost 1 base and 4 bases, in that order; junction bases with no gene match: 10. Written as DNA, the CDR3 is TGTGCCTGGAGTGAGGGAGCGGGAGGGCCGGGTTACAATGAGCAGTTCTTC. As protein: CAWSEGAGGPGYNEQFF.

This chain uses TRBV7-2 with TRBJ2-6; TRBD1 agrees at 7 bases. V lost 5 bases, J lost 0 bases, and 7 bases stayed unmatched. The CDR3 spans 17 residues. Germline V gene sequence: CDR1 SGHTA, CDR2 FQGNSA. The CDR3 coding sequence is TGTGCCAGCAGCACCCGGGACAGCCGCTCTGGGGCCAACGTCCTGACTTTC. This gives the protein CASSTRDSRSGANVLTF. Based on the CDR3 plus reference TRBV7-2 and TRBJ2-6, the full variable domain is GAGVSQSPSNKVTEKGKDVELRCDPISGHTALYWYRQSLGQGLEFLIYFQGNSAPDKSGLPSDRFSAERTGGSVSTLTIQRTQQEDSAVYLCASSTRDSRSGANVLTFGAGSRLTVL.

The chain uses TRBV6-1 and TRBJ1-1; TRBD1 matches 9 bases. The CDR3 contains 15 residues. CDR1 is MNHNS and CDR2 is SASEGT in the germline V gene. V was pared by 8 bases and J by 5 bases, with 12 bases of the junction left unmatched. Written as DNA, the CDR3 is TGTGCCAGCCTTAAATCGGGACAGGGAGGGACTGAAGCTTTCTTT. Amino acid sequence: CASLKSGQGGTEAFF.

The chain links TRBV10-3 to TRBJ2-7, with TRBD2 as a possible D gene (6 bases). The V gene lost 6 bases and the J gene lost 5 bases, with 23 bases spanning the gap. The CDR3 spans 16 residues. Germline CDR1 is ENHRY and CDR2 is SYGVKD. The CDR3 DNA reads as TGTGCCATCAGCCCCAGCGGGTCCCTCCTCGGGGACGAGCAGTACTTC. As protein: CAISPSGSLLGDEQYF.

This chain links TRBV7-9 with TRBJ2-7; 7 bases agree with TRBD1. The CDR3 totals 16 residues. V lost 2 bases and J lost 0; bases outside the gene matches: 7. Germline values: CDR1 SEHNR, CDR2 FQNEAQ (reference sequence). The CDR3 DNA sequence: TGTGCCAGCAGCTTAACAGGCCCAGGGGGCTCCTACGAGCAGTACTTC. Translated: CASSLTGPGGSYEQYF.

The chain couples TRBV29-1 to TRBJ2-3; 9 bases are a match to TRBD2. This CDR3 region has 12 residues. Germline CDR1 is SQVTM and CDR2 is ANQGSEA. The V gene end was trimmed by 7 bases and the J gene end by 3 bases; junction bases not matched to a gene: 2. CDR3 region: CSGRGGTDTQYF. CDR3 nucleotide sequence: TGCAGCGGGCGGGGGGGGACAGATACGCAGTATTTT.